This TCR beta chain was obtained from a study of identical twins. The length of the CDR3 is 16 residues. Germline V lookup: CDR1 MGHDK, CDR2 SYGVNS. V was cut by 2 bases and J by 4 bases, with 17 bases left in between. From the 5' RACE reads, TCRdb called clonotypes with MiXCR, one entry per CDR3 protein. The sample has around 220,000 distinct CDR3 sequences, roughly a tenth seen once; the top ten hold 8% to 10%. The V call is TRBV25-1, the J call TRBJ1-2, with TRBD1 as a possible D gene (6 bases). This sequence was found in a man aged 50 or older in good health. The specimen was memory T cells sorted from blood. As DNA, the CDR3 is TGTGCCAGCAGTGAACGTTTGGGGGGGCGCTTCTATGGCTACACCTTC. Its translation: CASSERLGGRFYGYTF.